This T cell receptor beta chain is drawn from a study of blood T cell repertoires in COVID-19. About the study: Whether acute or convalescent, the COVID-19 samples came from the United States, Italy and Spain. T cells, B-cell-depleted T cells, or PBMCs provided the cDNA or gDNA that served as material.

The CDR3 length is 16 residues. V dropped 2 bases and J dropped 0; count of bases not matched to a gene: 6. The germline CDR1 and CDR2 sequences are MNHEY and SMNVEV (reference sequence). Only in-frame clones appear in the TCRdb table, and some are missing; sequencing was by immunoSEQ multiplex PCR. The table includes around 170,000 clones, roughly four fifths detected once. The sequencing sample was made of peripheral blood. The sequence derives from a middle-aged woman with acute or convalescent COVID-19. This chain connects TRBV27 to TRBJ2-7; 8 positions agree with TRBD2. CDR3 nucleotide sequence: TGTGCCAGCAGTTTAGTGTGGAGCGGGGGCTCCTACGAGCAGTACTTC. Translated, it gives CASSLVWSGGSYEQYF.